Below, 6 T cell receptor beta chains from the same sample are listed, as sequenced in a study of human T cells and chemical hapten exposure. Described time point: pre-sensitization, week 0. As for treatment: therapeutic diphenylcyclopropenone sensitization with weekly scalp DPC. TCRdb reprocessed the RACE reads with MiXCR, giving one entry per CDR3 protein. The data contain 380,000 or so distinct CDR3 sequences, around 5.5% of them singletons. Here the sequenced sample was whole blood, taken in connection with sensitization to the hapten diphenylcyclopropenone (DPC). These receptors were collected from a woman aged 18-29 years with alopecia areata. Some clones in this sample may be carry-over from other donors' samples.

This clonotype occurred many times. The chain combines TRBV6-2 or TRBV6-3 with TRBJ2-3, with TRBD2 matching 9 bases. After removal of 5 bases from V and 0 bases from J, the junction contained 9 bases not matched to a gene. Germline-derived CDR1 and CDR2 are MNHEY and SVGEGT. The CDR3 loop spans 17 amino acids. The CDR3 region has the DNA TGTGCCAGCAGTAAACATACTAGCGGGTATAGCACAGATACGCAGTATTTT. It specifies CASSKHTSGYSTDTQYF.

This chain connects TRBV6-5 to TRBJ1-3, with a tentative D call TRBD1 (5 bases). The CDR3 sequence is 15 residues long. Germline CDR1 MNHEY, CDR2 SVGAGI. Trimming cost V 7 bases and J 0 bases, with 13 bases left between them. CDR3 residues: CASTVTASSGNTIYF. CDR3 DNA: TGTGCCAGCACCGTGACAGCCAGCTCTGGAAACACCATATATTTT.

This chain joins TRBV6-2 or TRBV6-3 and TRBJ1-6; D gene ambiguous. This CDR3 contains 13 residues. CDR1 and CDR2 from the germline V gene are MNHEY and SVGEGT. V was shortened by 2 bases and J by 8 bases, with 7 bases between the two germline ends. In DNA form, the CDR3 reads TGTGCCAGCAGTTACGAGAAAGATTCACCCCTCCACTTT. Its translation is CASSYEKDSPLHF.

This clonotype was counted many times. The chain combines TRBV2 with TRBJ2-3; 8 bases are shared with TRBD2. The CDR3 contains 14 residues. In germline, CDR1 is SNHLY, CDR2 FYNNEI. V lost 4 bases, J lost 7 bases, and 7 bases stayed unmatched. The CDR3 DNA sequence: TGTGCCAGCAGTGTCGGACTAGCCACTAATACGCAGTATTTT. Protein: CASSVGLATNTQYF.

The chain's CDR3 is CASSPGRGGNTEAFF. CDR3 DNA sequence: TGTGCCAGCTCACCAGGAAGGGGGGGGAACACTGAAGCTTTCTTT. The chain links TRBV18 to TRBJ1-1, with D possibly matching TRBD1 (6 bases). The V end was cut by 2 bases, the J end by 1 base, with 11 bases between. Germline V gene sequence: CDR1 KGHSH, CDR2 LQKENI. The CDR3 runs 15 residues.

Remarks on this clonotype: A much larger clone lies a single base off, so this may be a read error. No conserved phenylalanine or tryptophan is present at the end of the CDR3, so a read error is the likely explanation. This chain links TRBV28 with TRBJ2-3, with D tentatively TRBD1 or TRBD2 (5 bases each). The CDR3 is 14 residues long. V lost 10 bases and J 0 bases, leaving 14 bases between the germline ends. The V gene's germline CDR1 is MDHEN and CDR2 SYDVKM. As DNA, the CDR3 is TGTGCCACCCTAGGGACGGGTAGCACAGATACGCAGTATTAT. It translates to CATLGTGSTDTQYY.